A single sample is the source of the 15 T cell receptor beta chains below, sequenced in a study of T cell responses to AZD1222 COVID-19 vaccine (dated by TCRdb to about 2021). Library prep was done by the immunoSEQ multiplex PCR assay. Held by TCRdb, this immuneACCESS table contains in-frame sequences only and omits some clones. Under half of the omission traces to an unresolved V gene where checked; the cause of the rest is unknown. Across this sample there are 110,000 or so clones, with under 95% seen only once. The top ten constitute almost 5.5% of the sample. The sample's time point label is to be understood as: baseline before first vaccination. The starting material was peripheral blood, obtained on day 0 of AZD1222 vaccination. The source is an adult in good health.

V gene TRBV9 combines with J gene TRBJ2-3; tentative D call: TRBD2 (6 bases). CDR1 is SGDLS, CDR2 YYNGEE, per germline. Trimming pared 2 bases from V and 0 bases from J, leaving 10 bases between. The CDR3 is 15 residues long. CDR3 loop: CASSVRGASTDTQYF. In DNA form, the CDR3 reads TGTGCCAGCAGCGTGCGCGGGGCAAGCACAGATACGCAGTATTTT.

This clone is a singleton in its sample. J is TRBJ2-7 and V is TRBV18, with TRBD1 matching over 8 bases. The CDR3 runs to 13 residues. Germline V gene lookup returns CDR1 KGHSH and CDR2 LQKENI. V shed 3 bases, J shed 6 bases, and the junction held 4 bases outside the gene matches. In nucleotides, the CDR3 is TGTGCCAGCTCACCGGACAGGGAGGCCGAGCAGTACTTC. This gives the protein CASSPDREAEQYF. The whole variable domain, remainder taken from reference TRBV18 and TRBJ2-7, is NAGVMQNPRHLVRRRGQEARLRCSPMKGHSHVYWYRQLPEEGLKFMVYLQKENIIDESGMPKERFSAEFPKEGPSILRIQQVVRGDSAAYFCASSPDREAEQYFGPGTRLTVT.

This clone was picked up one time. The rearrangement links TRBV2 to TRBJ2-2, with 7 bases matching TRBD2. Per the germline V gene, CDR1 is SNHLY and CDR2 is FYNNEI. Trimming cost V 0 bases and J 6 bases; bases outside gene matches: 4. This CDR3 region has 15 residues. CDR3 in DNA: TGTGCCAGCAGTGAAGCGCTTCGGGGGGCCGGGGAGCTGTTTTTT. This gives the protein CASSEALRGAGELFF.

V is TRBV30 and J is TRBJ1-6; D might be TRBD1 (5 bases). The V gene's germline CDR1 is GTSNPN and CDR2 SVGIG (reference sequence). The CDR3 is made up of 13 amino acids. V gave up 5 bases and J gave up 6 bases, with 11 bases separating them. The CDR3 bases are TGTGCCTGGTTTTGGACATTTAATTCACCCCTCCACTTT. Protein sequence: CAWFWTFNSPLHF.

In this sample, this clone turned up a few times. The CDR3 is CSGDLWRGPPEAFF. In nucleotides, the CDR3 is TGCAGCGGGGACCTTTGGAGGGGGCCCCCTGAAGCTTTCTTT. The chain is built from TRBV29-1 and TRBJ1-1; TRBD1 matches at 7 bases. V shed 7 bases and J 6 bases; nucleotides not matched to a gene: 14. The CDR3 covers 14 residues. CDR1 and CDR2 from the germline V gene are SQVTM and ANQGSEA.

The chain employs TRBV2 and TRBJ1-2; D might be TRBD1 (6 bases). The V gene lost 6 bases and the J gene lost 2 bases, with 7 bases spanning the gap. The length of the CDR3 is 12 residues. Germline V gives CDR1 SNHLY, CDR2 FYNNEI. CDR3 nucleotide sequence: TGTGCCAGCAGCCAGGGGAACTATGGCTACACCTTC. Protein sequence: CASSQGNYGYTF.

This clone occurred a few times. The same CDR3 is also encoded by other DNA sequences in this sample. The genes are TRBV9 and TRBJ1-1; 7 bases match TRBD1. After removal of 3 bases from V and 4 bases from J, the junction contained 6 bases not matched to a gene. Germline CDR1 SGDLS, CDR2 YYNGEE. There are 14 residues in the CDR3. The CDR3 reads CASSAPDRSTEAFF. The DNA for the CDR3 is TGTGCCAGCAGCGCGCCGGACAGGAGCACTGAAGCTTTCTTT.

This rearrangement joins TRBV28 to TRBJ2-3; the D gene is possibly TRBD1 (6 bases). Germline loops: CDR1 MDHEN, CDR2 SYDVKM. The V end was cut by 5 bases, the J end by 6 bases, with 18 bases between. The CDR3 has 15 amino acids. CDR3 sequence (DNA): TGTGCCAGCAGTGGAACAGGGAAGGTTTCGGATACGCAGTATTTT. Translation: CASSGTGKVSDTQYF.

V and J are TRBV5-6 and TRBJ2-3, with 8 positions matching TRBD1. The CDR3 sequence is 17 residues long. V trimming: 0 bases; J trimming: 10 bases; junction bases outside the gene matches: 16. Germline values: CDR1 SGHDT, CDR2 YYEEEE. The CDR3 coding sequence is TGTGCCAGCAGCTTGGGTTTCTCTATCGAATCACAGGGGGCGCAGTATTTT. It specifies CASSLGFSIESQGAQYF.

This clone was detected a few times. The genes are TRBV23-1 and TRBJ1-5; possible D gene TRBD1, 6 bases. TRBV23-1 is an ORF, and what it does is uncertain. There are 16 residues in the CDR3. V was shortened by 1 base and J by 6 bases, with 16 bases between the two germline ends. CDR3 in amino acids: CASSQYGQGISQPQHF. The DNA of the CDR3 is TGCGCCAGCAGTCAATATGGTCAGGGGATAAGTCAGCCCCAGCATTTT.

The CDR3 DNA reads TGCGCGACACAGGGGGCCCTGTCCTACGAGCAGTACTTC. Its protein is CATQGALSYEQYF. The chain has TRBV10-2 and TRBJ2-7; TRBD1 matches at 9 bases. The CDR3 contains 13 residues. The germline CDR1 and CDR2 sequences are WSHSY and SAAADI.

The V gene is TRBV28, the J gene TRBJ2-7; 8 bases are shared with TRBD1. Per germline, CDR1 MDHEN and CDR2 SYDVKM. There are 15 residues in the CDR3. V lost 1 base to trimming and J lost 4 bases; unmatched junction nucleotides: 6. CDR3 coding DNA: TGTGCCAGCAGTTTATCTGGACAGGGCAAATACGAGCAGTACTTC. Translating gives CASSLSGQGKYEQYF.

Here the CDR3 reads CASSPNSYEQYF. The CDR3 DNA reads as TGTGCCAGTAGTCCGAACTCCTACGAGCAGTACTTC. This sequence joins TRBV19 and TRBJ2-7; D ambiguous. CDR1 is LNHDA, CDR2 SQIVND, per germline (reference sequence). Trimming removed 5 bases from V and 0 bases from J, with 5 bases in between. The CDR3 length is 12 residues.

V usage is TRBV7-8 and J usage is TRBJ1-2, with D perhaps TRBD1 (5 bases). CDR3 length: 17 amino acids. With 3 bases removed from V and 3 bases from J, the gap between germline ends came to 20 bases. CDR1 is SGHVS and CDR2 is FQNEAQ in the germline V gene. In nucleotides, the CDR3 is TGTGCCAGCAGCTTGGGAGGAGCCACAGGAAGGCACTATGGCTACACCTTC. Amino acids: CASSLGGATGRHYGYTF.

This clone was seen only a few times. The chain couples TRBV19 to TRBJ1-1, with 7 bases that match TRBD1. CDR3 length equals 16 residues. The V and J ends lost 5 bases and 5 bases, in that order; junction bases with no gene match: 14. Germline V gives CDR1 LNHDA, CDR2 SQIVND (reference sequence). As DNA, the CDR3 is TGTGCCAGTAGTGGGGTCTACCGACAGGGAGGGACTGAAGCTTTCTTT. Amino acid sequence: CASSGVYRQGGTEAFF.